These 12 T cell receptor beta chains were all obtained from the same sample, sequenced in a study of blood T cell repertoires in COVID-19 (dated by TCRdb to about 2020). The library relied on the immunoSEQ multiplex PCR assay. TCRdb re-hosts the immuneACCESS table, in-frame sequences only. Its copies lack some clones; in the studies checked, an unresolved V gene accounts for under half of them, and the cause for the rest is not known. For this sample the table gives roughly 170,000 clones, of which about 84% were detected only once. The ten largest make up roughly 7.1% of the sample. The specimen was peripheral blood. Receptors originate from a human donor in a cohort sampled during active COVID-19.

The chain recombines TRBV5-4 with TRBJ1-1, with TRBD1 matching 9 bases. The CDR3 spans 14 residues. J lost 2 bases, V lost 4 bases, and 3 bases had no gene match. The V gene's germline CDR1 is SGHNT and CDR2 YYREEE (reference sequence). The CDR3: CASSRGQGNTEAFF. The CDR3 DNA sequence: TGTGCCAGCAGCAGGGGACAGGGAAACACTGAAGCTTTCTTT.

CDR3 in DNA: TGTGCCAGCAGCTTAGGTGGACAGACTAATGAAAAACTGTTTTTT. Protein sequence: CASSLGGQTNEKLFF. This chain uses TRBV7-2 with TRBJ1-4; D is possibly TRBD1 (6 bases). V lost 1 base and J 2 bases, leaving 8 bases between the germline ends. The CDR3 length is 15 residues. The germline CDR1 and CDR2 sequences are SGHTA and FQGNSA.

For the CDR3, the DNA is TGTGCCAGCAGCTACGCCGCCGGGAGATCCTACAATGAGCAGTTCTTC. Translating it yields CASSYAAGRSYNEQFF. The chain employs TRBV11-1 and TRBJ2-1, with D perhaps matching TRBD2 (6 bases). V was cut by 4 bases and J by 1 base, with 14 bases left in between. CDR1 SGHAT and CDR2 FQDESV come from the germline V gene (reference sequence). The CDR3 has 16 amino acids.

The CDR3 sequence is CASSADTPMNTEAFF. DNA of the CDR3: TGTGCCAGCAGCGCCGACACGCCAATGAACACTGAAGCTTTCTTT. This chain connects TRBV9 to TRBJ1-1; D call uncertain. The germline V gene has CDR1 SGDLS and CDR2 YYNGEE. The V end was cut by 3 bases, the J end by 0 bases, with 12 bases between. This CDR3 region has 15 residues.

The chain has TRBV7-9 and TRBJ1-2; D gene uncertain. Germline CDR1 and CDR2: SEHNR and FQNEAQ (reference sequence). The V end was cut by 2 bases, the J end by 8 bases, with 12 bases between. The CDR3 is made up of 13 amino acids. The CDR3 is CASSLMRAEGYTF. The CDR3 bases are TGTGCCAGCAGCTTAATGAGGGCGGAAGGCTACACCTTC.

The CDR3: CASSPNRPSGQGAAAFF. The CDR3 DNA sequence: TGTGCCAGCTCACCAAACCGGCCTTCAGGACAGGGTGCCGCAGCTTTCTTT. This chain connects TRBV18 to TRBJ1-1, with 8 bases that match TRBD1. V dropped 2 bases and J dropped 10; count of bases not matched to a gene: 18. This CDR3 region has 17 residues. Germline V lookup: CDR1 KGHSH, CDR2 LQKENI.

V and J are TRBV19 and TRBJ2-3; 10 bases are shared with TRBD2. CDR1 is LNHDA and CDR2 is SQIVND in the germline V gene (reference sequence). The CDR3 is 15 residues long. V lost 6 bases, J lost 0 bases, and 3 bases stayed unmatched. DNA of the CDR3: TGTGCCAGTAGAGAGCGGGGGGGAAGCACAGATACGCAGTATTTT. It translates to CASRERGGSTDTQYF.

The rearrangement links TRBV5-6 to TRBJ2-5, with TRBD1 as a possible D gene (6 bases). CDR3 size: 15 residues. Trimming cost V 0 bases and J 2 bases, with 11 bases left between them. CDR1 and CDR2 from the germline V gene are SGHDT and YYEEEE. CDR3 bases: TGTGCCAGCAGCTTGGCAGGCGGACAGCAAGAGACCCAGTACTTC. The encoded protein is CASSLAGGQQETQYF.

V gene TRBV11-3 combines with J gene TRBJ2-3, with D possibly being TRBD2 (6 bases). Germline lookup yields CDR1 SGHNT and CDR2 YENEEA. With 3 bases removed from V and 2 bases from J, the gap between germline ends came to 15 bases. The CDR3 has 16 residues. The CDR3 DNA follows: TGTGCCAGCAGCTTGGGGGGAGTATCTCACACAGATACGCAGTATTTT. Translated, it gives CASSLGGVSHTDTQYF.

The chain carries TRBV11-2 and TRBJ1-1; no reliable D call. Germline assignment: CDR1 SGHAT and CDR2 FQNNGV. The V end lost 1 base, the J end lost 7 bases, and 10 bases lay between the germline ends. The CDR3 length is 13 residues. CDR3 nucleotide sequence: TGTGCCAGCAGCTTAGGGCCAGGTTATGAAGCTTTCTTT. It translates to CASSLGPGYEAFF.

The gene calls are TRBV7-3 and TRBJ2-4; TRBD2 might be the D (8 bases). V lost 3 bases and J lost 0, with 27 bases in between. The CDR3 has 21 amino acids. CDR1 is SGHTA, CDR2 FQGTGA, per germline. In DNA form, the CDR3 reads TGTGCCAGCAGCTTGTTTTGGTCGGGAGGGGGCAAACCTCTAGCCAAAAACATTCAGTACTTC. Protein: CASSLFWSGGGKPLAKNIQYF.

J is TRBJ2-1 and V is TRBV9; 10 bases map to TRBD2. Germline values: CDR1 SGDLS, CDR2 YYNGEE. CDR3 length: 16 residues. V shed 3 bases, J shed 0 bases, and the junction held 3 bases outside the gene matches. The CDR3 reads CASSESGGGSYNEQFF. In nucleotides, the CDR3 is TGTGCCAGCAGCGAGAGCGGGGGGGGCTCCTACAATGAGCAGTTCTTC.